This TCR beta chain was identified during a study of T cell changes during pregnancy in multiple sclerosis. Assay: immunoSEQ multiplex PCR; the TCRdb copy retains only in-frame clones and omits some. This table holds roughly 41,000 clones, about 94% found once. The CDR3 covers 13 residues. V lost 1 base to trimming and J lost 3 bases, with 5 bases between them. CDR1 LNHDA and CDR2 SQIVND come from the germline V gene (reference sequence). This chain joins TRBV19 and TRBJ2-3; D is unresolved. The sequencing used peripheral blood, collected in the third trimester of pregnancy. This receptor was taken from a female donor with multiple sclerosis, enrolled in a pregnancy study. CDR3 in DNA: TGTGCCAGTAGTATAGGCCAGACAGATACGCAGTATTTT. It is translated as CASSIGQTDTQYF.